This paragraph covers one T cell receptor beta chain sequence. What it binds is not known. These data are taken from a study of cytomegalovirus exposure and HLA in healthy donors. Across the study: Early released data had about 85 million unique TCRs, all coming from HLA-typed donors.

Findings and caveats of the study: Information on immune exposure was restricted to one variable (CMV serostatus). Most TCR beta V segments were productive about 87% or about 30% of the time in an earlier analysis.

The primer mix had 60 Vbeta and 13 Jbeta primers. Some clones are missing from TCRdb's copy, which holds only in-frame ones; the method was immunoSEQ multiplex PCR. The table lists around 210,000 clones. Donors consisted of healthy bone marrow donors. The CDR3 length is 16 residues. Germline CDR1 is SGHRS and CDR2 is YFSETQ. The sample consisted of PBMCs. This receptor was identified in a girl aged 2-15 years in good health and CMV-seropositive. The chain employs TRBV5-1 and TRBJ2-5, with 8 nucleotides matching TRBD2. The J call may be mistaken, given a closer DNA end match to TRBJ2-7. Here the CDR3 DNA reads TGCGCCAGCAGCTTGTGGGCCAGCGGGGGATCCTACGAGCAGTACTTC. Amino acid sequence: CASSLWASGGSYEQYF.